The 20 T cell receptor beta chains presented below share a single source sample, sequenced in a study of low-dose radiotherapy and immunotherapy resistance in tumors (dated 2022 in TCRdb). Superscript III and a set of TRAV- and TRBV-specific primers were used to synthesize first-strand cDNA, so that both TCRalpha and TCRbeta chains were covered. TCRs were amplified with Phusion for roughly 20 PCR cycles, with a constant-region primer paired with the adapter attached to the V primers. TCRdb handled the public reads itself, with Q25 trimming in fastp and clone calling in MiXCR, and kept productive beta chains. Rows are unified per CDR3 protein, each entry keeping the most common DNA and genes. The sample yields approximately 6,300 distinct CDR3 sequences; roughly 80% were counted once. The top ten constitute 5% to 6.5% of the sample. These receptors originate from a human donor with advanced metastatic prostate, ovarian, gallbladder or colorectal cancer (not recorded which). This table probably holds off-target reads from a library built for another chain.

The chain joins TRBV29-1 to TRBJ1-1; D is uncertain. V was shortened by 6 bases and J by 5 bases, with 19 bases between the two germline ends. The CDR3 runs to 14 residues. The germline CDR1 and CDR2 sequences are SQVTM and ANQGSEA. The CDR3 DNA reads TGCAGCGTCCCCCGCGCCAGTGTAGGGACTGAAGCTTTCTTT. Translation: CSVPRASVGTEAFF.

CDR3 sequence (DNA): TGTGCCAGCAGCTTAGCCGGGACAGGGGCGGGTTCCACCTTC. Residues: CASSLAGTGAGSTF. This chain uses TRBV11-2 with TRBJ1-2, with TRBD1 matching over 10 bases. In germline, CDR1 is SGHAT, CDR2 FQNNGV. J lost 13 bases, V lost 1 base, and 9 bases had no gene match. This CDR3 is 14 amino acids long.

V usage is TRBV2 and J usage is TRBJ1-2; D gene ambiguous. Between the trimmed V and J ends, which lost 6 bases and 6 bases, there was a span of 14 bases. The CDR3 is made up of 13 amino acids. The germline V gene encodes CDR1 SNHLY and CDR2 FYNNEI. The CDR3: CASSGLLGDGYTF. The CDR3 DNA reads TGTGCCAGCAGCGGGTTGCTTGGAGATGGCTACACCTTC. The full variable domain, its missing parts supplied by reference TRBV2 and TRBJ1-2, is EPEVTQTPSHQVTQMGQEVILRCVPISNHLYFYWYRQILGQKVEFLVSFYNNEISEKSEIFDDQFSVERPDGSNFTLKIRSTKLEDSAMYFCASSGLLGDGYTFGSGTRLTVV.

This clonotype was recorded a few times. This chain's CDR3 is CASSEGQSSYNEQFF. The CDR3, as DNA: TGTGCCAGCAGTGAAGGACAGTCCTCCTACAATGAGCAGTTCTTC. This chain links TRBV2 with TRBJ2-1; weak D call: TRBD1 (5 bases). This CDR3 is built from 15 residues. The germline V gene encodes CDR1 SNHLY and CDR2 FYNNEI. Trimming removed 1 base from V and 0 bases from J, with 7 bases in between.

The chain combines TRBV7-9 with TRBJ1-1, with a weak D call TRBD1 (5 bases). V lost 1 base to trimming and J lost 3 bases, with 9 bases between them. CDR1 and CDR2 (germline): SEHNR, FQNEAQ (reference sequence). This CDR3 has 14 amino acids. The CDR3 sequence: CASSLGGGDTEAFF. CDR3 coding DNA: TGTGCCAGCAGCTTAGGGGGCGGGGACACTGAAGCTTTCTTT.

The gene calls are TRBV28 and TRBJ1-4, with 8 positions matching TRBD1. The CDR3 spans 15 residues. The J segment lost 9 bases and the V segment lost 4 bases, leaving 10 bases of the junction unmatched. Germline V gene sequence: CDR1 MDHEN, CDR2 SYDVKM. In nucleotides, the CDR3 is TGTGCCAGCAGTTCCCTGCAGGGGGCAGCGAAAAAACTGTTTTTT. Its translation is CASSSLQGAAKKLFF.

The chain joins TRBV23-1 to TRBJ1-4; D uncertain. TRBV23-1 is an ORF; its function is uncertain. The CDR3 covers 16 residues. Trimming removed 1 base at V and 0 bases at J, with 9 bases between. CDR3 sequence (DNA): TGCGCCAGCAGTCAATATCCGCTTGCAACTAATGAAAAACTGTTTTTT. It translates to CASSQYPLATNEKLFF.

This clonotype was detected a few times. V gene TRBV12-3 or TRBV12-4 combines with J gene TRBJ2-1, with 9 bases lining up with TRBD2. CDR3 size: 17 residues. V gave up 2 bases and J gave up 2 bases; unmatched junction bases: 7. Written as DNA, the CDR3 is TGTGCCAGCAGTTTATTGGCGGGGGGGATAACCTACAATGAGCAGTTCTTC. Its translation: CASSLLAGGITYNEQFF.

The genes are TRBV30 and TRBJ1-6; D might be TRBD1 (5 bases). V was clipped by 0 bases and J by 6 bases, with 12 bases between them. Germline values: CDR1 GTSNPN, CDR2 SVGIG (reference sequence). This CDR3 region has 15 residues. The CDR3 coding sequence is TGTGCCTGGAGTGTAGGGGTGGGTCCTAATTCACCCCTCCACTTT. It codes for CAWSVGVGPNSPLHF. The variable domain in full, with the rest retrieved from reference TRBV30 and TRBJ1-6, is SQTIHQWPATLVQPVGSPLSLECTVEGTSNPNLYWYRQAAGRGLQLLFYSVGIGQISSEVPQNLSASRPQDRQFILSSKKLLLSDSGFYLCAWSVGVGPNSPLHFGNGTRLTVT.

The chain is built from TRBV11-2 and TRBJ2-7; D call uncertain. The CDR3 extends over 17 amino acids. Trimming took off 0 bases at V and 6 bases at J, with 21 bases between the two ends. Germline V gene sequence: CDR1 SGHAT, CDR2 FQNNGV. CDR3 region: CASSLDGMGGRRGEQYF. For the CDR3, the DNA is TGTGCCAGCAGCTTAGATGGGATGGGCGGCCGCCGCGGCGAGCAGTACTTC.

This sequence joins TRBV5-4 and TRBJ2-5; D gene unclear. The CDR3 totals 16 residues. V shed 4 bases and J shed 1 base, with 17 bases lying between them. Germline CDR1 is SGHNT and CDR2 is YYREEE (reference sequence). This chain's CDR3 is CASSDPLERIQETQYF. Here the CDR3 DNA reads TGTGCCAGCAGCGACCCTCTGGAGAGGATCCAAGAGACCCAGTACTTC.

The chain employs TRBV29-1 and TRBJ2-7; D unclear. V was clipped by 4 bases and J by 3 bases, with 10 bases between them. CDR1 and CDR2 (germline): SQVTM, ANQGSEA. This CDR3 region has 12 residues. The CDR3 loop is CSVAPKGYEQYF. The CDR3 nucleotides read TGCAGCGTTGCCCCTAAGGGCTACGAGCAGTACTTC.

The J gene is TRBJ2-2, the V gene TRBV28; 7 bases align to TRBD2. The CDR3 consists of 16 residues. Trimming took 2 bases from V and 5 from J; bases not matched to a gene: 8. Germline loops: CDR1 MDHEN, CDR2 SYDVKM. For the CDR3, the DNA is TGTGCCAGCAGTTTAAGACTAGCATATGGTACCGGGGAGCTGTTTTTT. Translating gives CASSLRLAYGTGELFF.

V and J are TRBV7-8 and TRBJ2-1, with a tentative D call TRBD1 (5 bases). Germline CDR1 reads SGHVS; CDR2 reads FQNEAQ. CDR3 length: 15 amino acids. With 1 base removed from V and 1 base from J, the gap between germline ends came to 8 bases. The CDR3 coding sequence is TGTGCCAGCAGCTTAGACAGGATTTCCTACAATGAGCAGTTCTTC. Its protein product is CASSLDRISYNEQFF. Combining the CDR3 with reference TRBV7-8 and TRBJ2-1 gives the whole variable domain GAGVSQSPRYKVAKRGQDVALRCDPISGHVSLFWYQQALGQGPEFLTYFQNEAQLDKSGLPSDRFFAERPEGSVSTLKIQRTQQEDSAVYLCASSLDRISYNEQFFGPGTRLTVL.

The chain combines TRBV28 with TRBJ2-1, with D perhaps TRBD1 (6 bases). CDR3 length equals 14 residues. Germline CDR1 is MDHEN and CDR2 is SYDVKM. V shed 3 bases and J shed 7 bases, with 13 bases lying between them. CDR3: CASSLGADQNEQFF. CDR3 in DNA: TGTGCCAGCAGTTTGGGGGCCGATCAAAATGAGCAGTTCTTC.

The chain links TRBV6-2 or TRBV6-3 to TRBJ1-6, with D perhaps TRBD1 (5 bases). Germline CDR1 reads MNHEY; CDR2 reads SVGEGT. V shed 2 bases and J shed 9 bases, with 11 bases lying between them. This CDR3 has 14 amino acids. CDR3 in amino acids: CASSYRGGGSPLHF. In nucleotides, the CDR3 is TGTGCCAGCAGTTACAGGGGAGGAGGTTCACCCCTCCACTTT.

This chain uses TRBV29-1 with TRBJ2-1; 13 bases fit TRBD2. The CDR3 is 14 amino acids. J lost 10 bases, V lost 3 bases, and 6 bases had no gene match. Germline V gene data show CDR1 as SQVTM and CDR2 as ANQGSEA. For the CDR3, the DNA is TGCAGCGTTGATACTAGCGGGAGGGCGGGCGAGCAGTTCTTC. It translates to CSVDTSGRAGEQFF.

J is TRBJ2-2 and V is TRBV9; unclear D gene. CDR1 is SGDLS, CDR2 YYNGEE, per germline. Trimming cost V 0 bases and J 0 bases, with 3 bases left between them. The length of the CDR3 is 14 residues. CDR3 nucleotide sequence: TGTGCCAGCAGCGTAGTATCGAACACCGGGGAGCTGTTTTTT. Its translation is CASSVVSNTGELFF.

The genes are TRBV2 and TRBJ2-5, with a tentative D call TRBD1 (6 bases). V lost 5 bases and J 5 bases, leaving 12 bases between the germline ends. The CDR3 spans 13 residues. Germline V gene lookup returns CDR1 SNHLY and CDR2 FYNNEI. Here the CDR3 DNA reads TGTGCCAGCAGTCCAGGGGTTGTGGAGACCCAGTACTTC. This encodes CASSPGVVETQYF. The full variable domain, its missing parts supplied by reference TRBV2 and TRBJ2-5, is EPEVTQTPSHQVTQMGQEVILRCVPISNHLYFYWYRQILGQKVEFLVSFYNNEISEKSEIFDDQFSVERPDGSNFTLKIRSTKLEDSAMYFCASSPGVVETQYFGPGTRLLVL.

The CDR3 spells CASSQDGGQYF. The CDR3 nucleotides read TGCGCCAGCAGCCAAGACGGGGGGCAGTACTTC. The V call is TRBV4-1, the J call TRBJ2-7, with a weak D call TRBD2 (6 bases). V was pared by 0 bases and J by 9 bases, with 6 bases between. Germline values: CDR1 MGHRA, CDR2 YSYEKL. This CDR3 contains 11 residues.